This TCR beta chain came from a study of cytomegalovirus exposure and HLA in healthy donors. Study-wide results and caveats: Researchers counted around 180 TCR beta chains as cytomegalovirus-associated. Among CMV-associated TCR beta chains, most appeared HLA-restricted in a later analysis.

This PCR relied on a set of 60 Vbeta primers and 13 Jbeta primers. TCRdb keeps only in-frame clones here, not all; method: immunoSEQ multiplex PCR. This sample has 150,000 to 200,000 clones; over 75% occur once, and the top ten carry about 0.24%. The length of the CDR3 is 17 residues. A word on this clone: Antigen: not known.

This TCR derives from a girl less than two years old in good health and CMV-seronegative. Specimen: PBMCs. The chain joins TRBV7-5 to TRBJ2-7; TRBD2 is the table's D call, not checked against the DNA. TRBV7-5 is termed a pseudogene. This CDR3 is CVRSLVSGVRSSYEQYF. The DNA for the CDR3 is TGTGTCAGAAGCTTGGTTTCGGGGGTCAGGTCCTCCTACGAGCAGTACTTC.